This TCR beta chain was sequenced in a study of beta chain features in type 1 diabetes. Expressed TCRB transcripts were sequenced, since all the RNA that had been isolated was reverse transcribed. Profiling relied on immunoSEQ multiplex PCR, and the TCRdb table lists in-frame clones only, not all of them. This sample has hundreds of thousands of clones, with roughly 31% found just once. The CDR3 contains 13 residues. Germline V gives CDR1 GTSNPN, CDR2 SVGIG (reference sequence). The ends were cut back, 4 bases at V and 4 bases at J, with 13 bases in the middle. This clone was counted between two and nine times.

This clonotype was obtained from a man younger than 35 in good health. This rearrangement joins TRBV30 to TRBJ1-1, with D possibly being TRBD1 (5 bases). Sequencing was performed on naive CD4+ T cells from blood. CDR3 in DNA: TGTGCCTGGACCTCACAGGAGGGCACTGAAGCTTTCTTT. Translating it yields CAWTSQEGTEAFF.